These 28 T cell receptor beta chains were all obtained from the same sample, sequenced in a study of cytomegalovirus exposure and HLA in healthy donors. Method: immunoSEQ multiplex PCR; TCRdb's copy keeps in-frame clones and lacks some. The table has 300,000 or so clones, approximately 85% seen once; the top ten hold around 0.88%. What was sequenced was PBMCs. All receptors derive from a man aged 25 to 45 in good health and CMV-seronegative.

This rearrangement joins TRBV4-3 to TRBJ1-5; weak D call: TRBD1 (6 bases). There are 17 residues in the CDR3. V lost 0 bases and J lost 7, with 19 bases in between. Germline CDR1 reads LGHNA; CDR2 reads YSLEER. The CDR3 protein is CASSQDLETGGQQPQHF. DNA for the CDR3: TGCGCCAGCAGCCAAGATCTGGAGACAGGAGGACAACAGCCCCAGCATTTT.

The chain is built from TRBV10-2 and TRBJ1-1; D not certain. V was trimmed by 7 bases and J by 4 bases, leaving 31 bases between them. Germline values: CDR1 WSHSY, CDR2 SAAADI. The CDR3 loop spans 19 amino acids. The CDR3 DNA sequence: TGCGCCAGCACACTGCAAAAATTAGTTAAGTCCCGGTGGGCCACTGAAGCTTTCTTT. This encodes CASTLQKLVKSRWATEAFF.

The CDR3 region is CASSPRTGGWEQYF. The CDR3 region has the DNA TGTGCCAGCTCACCACGTACAGGGGGCTGGGAGCAGTACTTC. V and J are TRBV18 and TRBJ2-7; 9 positions agree with TRBD1. CDR1 is KGHSH and CDR2 is LQKENI in the germline V gene. Trimming took 1 base from V and 7 from J; bases not matched to a gene: 5. This CDR3 spans 14 amino acids.

This chain joins TRBV4-1 and TRBJ2-1; 11 nucleotides line up with TRBD1. V shed 1 base and J 4 bases; nucleotides not matched to a gene: 9. This CDR3 has 18 amino acids. Germline V gene sequence: CDR1 MGHRA, CDR2 YSYEKL. This CDR3 reads CASSQGGGGQGAYNEQFF. The CDR3 DNA reads TGCGCCAGCAGCCAAGGGGGAGGAGGACAGGGGGCGTACAATGAGCAGTTCTTC.

The chain recombines TRBV29-1 with TRBJ1-1; 7 positions match TRBD1. Trimming at V came to 5 bases and at J to 0 bases, leaving 6 bases not matched to a gene. The germline V gene has CDR1 SQVTM and CDR2 ANQGSEA. The CDR3 extends over 14 amino acids. The CDR3 DNA follows: TGCAGCGTTCGGAGGGACAGCATGAACACTGAAGCTTTCTTT. Amino acids: CSVRRDSMNTEAFF.

This clone was seen more than once but under ten times. This chain uses TRBV5-1 with TRBJ2-1, with 7 nucleotides matching TRBD1. This CDR3 is built from 14 residues. Germline CDR1 reads SGHRS; CDR2 reads YFSETQ. J lost 6 bases, V lost 4 bases, and 7 bases had no gene match. The CDR3 loop is CASSPTGMINEQFF. The DNA for the CDR3 is TGCGCCAGCAGCCCGACAGGGATGATCAATGAGCAGTTCTTC.

This chain links TRBV5-1 with TRBJ1-4; weak D call: TRBD1 (5 bases). Germline CDR1 SGHRS, CDR2 YFSETQ. The V and J ends lost 5 bases and 0 bases respectively, with 17 bases between them. The CDR3 has 17 residues. CDR3 in amino acids: CASSIVGGASTNEKLFF. For the CDR3, the DNA is TGCGCCAGCAGTATCGTTGGCGGGGCTTCAACTAATGAAAAACTGTTTTTT. The variable domain in full, with the rest retrieved from reference TRBV5-1 and TRBJ1-4, is KAGVTQTPRYLIKTRGQQVTLSCSPISGHRSVSWYQQTPGQGLQFLFEYFSETQRNKGNFPGRFSGRQFSNSRSEMNVSTLELGDSALYLCASSIVGGASTNEKLFFGSGTQLSVL.

V is TRBV25-1 and J is TRBJ1-1, with 7 bases identical to TRBD1. J was trimmed by 10 bases and V by 2 bases; bases with no gene match: 4. Germline values: CDR1 MGHDK, CDR2 SYGVNS. This CDR3 has 12 amino acids. DNA of the CDR3: TGTGCCAGCAGTGAAAGGGGGCGTGTAGCTTTCTTT. It encodes CASSERGRVAFF.

This chain connects TRBV10-3 to TRBJ2-3, with 14 nucleotides matching TRBD2. After removal of 2 bases from V and 11 bases from J, the junction contained 3 bases not matched to a gene. The CDR3 is made up of 14 amino acids. Germline V gene sequence: CDR1 ENHRY, CDR2 SYGVKD. The CDR3 sequence is CAISEGLAGGWQYF. CDR3 in DNA: TGTGCCATCAGTGAGGGACTAGCGGGGGGCTGGCAGTATTTT.

The CDR3 sequence: CASSLLGQGAEETQYF. The CDR3 DNA reads TGTGCCAGCAGCCTTCTTGGACAGGGGGCTGAAGAGACCCAGTACTTC. The chain uses TRBV5-6 and TRBJ2-5; 11 bases are a match to TRBD1. The CDR3 has 16 amino acids. Germline lookup yields CDR1 SGHDT and CDR2 YYEEEE. V trimming: 4 bases; J trimming: 3 bases; junction bases outside the gene matches: 8.

This chain connects TRBV2 to TRBJ2-3, with TRBD2 matching 8 bases. The V and J ends lost 1 base and 3 bases, in that order; junction bases with no gene match: 6. Germline V CDR1 and CDR2: SNHLY, FYNNEI. The CDR3 covers 16 residues. The CDR3 reads CASSEDMGLGTDTQYF. The DNA for the CDR3 is TGTGCCAGCAGTGAAGATATGGGACTAGGGACAGATACGCAGTATTTT.

Here the CDR3 DNA reads TGCGCCAGCAGTGAGTCAATTGGGACAGGGGCCTACAATGAGCAGTTCTTC. Amino acid sequence: CASSESIGTGAYNEQFF. This chain connects TRBV10-1 to TRBJ2-1, with 10 bases fitting TRBD1. J was trimmed by 2 bases and V by 0 bases; bases with no gene match: 4. The CDR3 spans 17 residues. CDR1 WNHNN and CDR2 SYGVQD come from the germline V gene (reference sequence).

This chain uses TRBV19 with TRBJ2-7; 9 positions agree with TRBD1. The CDR3 contains 14 residues. CDR1 and CDR2 (germline): LNHDA, SQIVND (reference sequence). J gave up 5 bases and V 6 bases, and 8 bases lay outside the gene matches. CDR3 sequence (DNA): TGTGCCAGTAGGGACAGGGGTTACGACGACGAGCAGTACTTC. It codes for CASRDRGYDDEQYF.

This clone was seen once. The genes are TRBV29-1 and TRBJ2-1, with unresolved D. The V end was cut by 3 bases, the J end by 3 bases, with 15 bases between. CDR1 and CDR2 (germline): SQVTM, ANQGSEA. The CDR3 has 15 residues. CDR3 residues: CSVDSVVRGYNEQFF. The CDR3 bases are TGCAGCGTTGACTCGGTTGTTAGAGGCTACAATGAGCAGTTCTTC.

The chain combines TRBV19 with TRBJ1-6; D not resolved. The germline V gene has CDR1 LNHDA and CDR2 SQIVND (reference sequence). The germline V and J ends were trimmed by 7 bases and 1 base, with 8 bases remaining between them. This CDR3 has 14 amino acids. The CDR3 here is CASTVASYNSPLHF. Here the CDR3 DNA reads TGTGCCAGTACTGTGGCTTCCTATAATTCACCCCTCCACTTT.

The genes are TRBV7-8 and TRBJ1-2, with 8 positions matching TRBD1. Germline V CDR1 and CDR2: SGHVS, FQNEAQ. The CDR3 spans 14 residues. Trimming took 5 bases from V and 4 from J; bases not matched to a gene: 6. The DNA of the CDR3 is TGTGCCAGCAGCGGCAGGACAGGGCCCTATGGCTACACCTTC. Translating it yields CASSGRTGPYGYTF.

V is TRBV5-6 and J is TRBJ1-2, with D maybe TRBD1 (5 bases). The length of the CDR3 is 12 residues. Trimming stripped 4 bases from V and 4 bases from J, with 8 bases between. Per the germline V gene, CDR1 is SGHDT and CDR2 is YYEEEE. In DNA form, the CDR3 reads TGTGCCAGCAGCCTCAGGGTCTATGGCTACACCTTC. Its translation: CASSLRVYGYTF.

This clone showed up just once. The CDR3 DNA sequence: TGTGCCAGCAGTTTGGGACAGGGACGTGGAGATACGCAGTATTTT. Protein: CASSLGQGRGDTQYF. The chain recombines TRBV27 with TRBJ2-3; 9 positions agree with TRBD1. The CDR3 contains 15 residues. V dropped 3 bases and J dropped 5; count of bases not matched to a gene: 6. The germline CDR1 and CDR2 sequences are MNHEY and SMNVEV (reference sequence).

This clone has just one count. V gene TRBV5-4 combines with J gene TRBJ1-3; 7 nucleotides agree with TRBD1. V was clipped by 3 bases and J by 7 bases; unmatched bases: 4. The CDR3 runs to 13 residues. Germline V gives CDR1 SGHNT, CDR2 YYREEE (reference sequence). In DNA form, the CDR3 reads TGTGCCAGCAGCTCGACGACAGGGAACACCATATATTTT. It is translated as CASSSTTGNTIYF.

The rearrangement joins TRBV18 to TRBJ1-5; possible D gene TRBD1, 6 bases. The V and J ends lost 3 bases and 6 bases respectively, with 21 bases between them. This CDR3 spans 17 amino acids. Germline-derived CDR1 and CDR2 are KGHSH and LQKENI. CDR3 coding DNA: TGTGCCAGCTCACCGTCCGGGACAACCCTTTTAGGTCAGCCCCAGCATTTT. This gives the protein CASSPSGTTLLGQPQHF.

The J gene is TRBJ1-5, the V gene TRBV19; no clear D gene. Trimming left V 1 base short and J 3 bases short, with 7 bases between. Per germline, CDR1 LNHDA and CDR2 SQIVND (reference sequence). The CDR3 is 14 amino acids. CDR3 region: CASSIVDFNQPQHF. The CDR3 DNA follows: TGTGCCAGTAGTATAGTAGACTTCAATCAGCCCCAGCATTTT.

The chain links TRBV6-6 to TRBJ1-2; TRBD1 agrees at 8 bases. CDR3 length: 16 residues. V gave up 8 bases and J gave up 1 base; unmatched junction bases: 12. The germline gives CDR1 MNHNY, CDR2 SVGAGI (reference sequence). CDR3 bases: TGTGCCAGCTGGGGGGACAGGCTCCATTTTAACTATGGCTACACCTTC. Amino acids: CASWGDRLHFNYGYTF.

A single count supports this clone. The rearrangement joins TRBV6-5 to TRBJ2-7, with 8 bases lining up with TRBD2. Unmatched junction bases numbered 7, after V lost 6 bases and J lost 3 bases. Per germline, CDR1 MNHEY and CDR2 SVGAGI. The CDR3 runs to 14 residues. The CDR3, as DNA: TGTGCCAGCAGCCCATCGGGGGGGTTCTACGAGCAGTACTTC. Translated: CASSPSGGFYEQYF.

The rearrangement uses TRBV27 and TRBJ2-1; TRBD2 aligns across 10 bases. Germline values: CDR1 MNHEY, CDR2 SMNVEV (reference sequence). With V trimmed by 4 bases and J by 2 bases, 8 bases remained unmatched. CDR3 length: 17 residues. Written as DNA, the CDR3 is TGTGCCAGCAGTTCCGACCTCAGCGGGGGGGCCTACAATGAGCAGTTCTTC. Translated: CASSSDLSGGAYNEQFF.

The chain has TRBV9 and TRBJ1-6; a possible D gene is TRBD1 (5 bases). Trimming left V 3 bases short and J 7 bases short, with 17 bases between. Germline V gene sequence: CDR1 SGDLS, CDR2 YYNGEE. This CDR3 comprises 16 residues. The CDR3, as DNA: TGTGCCAGCAGCGCCTCACCAGGGTTGAAGAATTCACCCCTCCACTTT. Its protein is CASSASPGLKNSPLHF.

The J gene is TRBJ1-2, the V gene TRBV6-1, with 8 bases fitting TRBD1. This CDR3 spans 13 amino acids. Losses at the gene ends were 6 bases for V and 2 bases for J; bases not matched to a gene: 2. The germline V gene encodes CDR1 MNHNS and CDR2 SASEGT. The CDR3 nucleotides read TGTGCCAGCAGGGACAGGGAAAACTATGGCTACACCTTC. It encodes CASRDRENYGYTF.

V is TRBV7-2 and J is TRBJ1-1; weak D call: TRBD1 (5 bases). The V end was cut by 0 bases, the J end by 0 bases, with 5 bases between. The germline CDR1 and CDR2 sequences are SGHTA and FQGNSA. There are 14 residues in the CDR3. The DNA of the CDR3 is TGTGCCAGCAGCTTAGCGACAGTGAACACTGAAGCTTTCTTT. This encodes CASSLATVNTEAFF.

This sequence joins TRBV7-9 and TRBJ2-4; no clear D gene. Trimming took off 5 bases at V and 0 bases at J, with 14 bases between the two ends. The CDR3 runs to 16 residues. Per the germline V gene, CDR1 is SEHNR and CDR2 is FQNEAQ (reference sequence). This CDR3 reads CASSQSHSLAKNIQYF. The CDR3 DNA follows: TGTGCCAGCAGCCAGAGCCACAGCCTAGCCAAAAACATTCAGTACTTC.